The 25 T cell receptor beta chains below all came from one sample that was sequenced in a study of blood T cells in healthy people across ages. Next came a second PCR, run for about 6 to 11 cycles, which used a sample-barcoded 5' primer along with a J-beta primer mix. TCRdb re-called the 5' RACE reads through MiXCR, storing one row per CDR3 protein. Of some 690,000 distinct CDR3 sequences detected, about 20% appear once; the ten largest clones hold around 21%. The specimen sequenced was blood. These receptors were taken from a man between 65 and 85 years old in good health.

This clonotype was counted at least ten times. The chain links TRBV29-1 to TRBJ2-5; the D gene is possibly TRBD2 (5 bases). Trimming stripped 7 bases from V and 3 bases from J, with 15 bases between. CDR1 SQVTM and CDR2 ANQGSEA come from the germline V gene. The length of the CDR3 is 13 residues. The CDR3 protein is CSAGLRDKETQYF. CDR3 in DNA: TGCAGCGCCGGACTTCGAGATAAAGAGACCCAGTACTTC.

The chain uses TRBV3-1 and TRBJ2-2; unclear D gene. Germline V CDR1 and CDR2: LGHDT, YNNKEL (reference sequence). V was trimmed by 3 bases and J by 1 base, leaving 6 bases between them. The CDR3 sequence is 14 residues long. CDR3 in DNA: TGTGCCAGCAGCCACTCAGGGAACACCGGGGAGCTGTTTTTT. Translating gives CASSHSGNTGELFF.

Ten or more counts support this clonotype. The CDR3 reads CASRFPDRGSGYTF. In nucleotides, the CDR3 is TGCGCCAGCAGATTTCCGGACAGGGGGAGCGGCTACACCTTC. J is TRBJ1-2 and V is TRBV4-1; the match to TRBD1 covers 10 bases. V lost 6 bases and J lost 8; bases outside the gene matches: 9. The germline CDR1 and CDR2 sequences are MGHRA and YSYEKL. The CDR3 has 14 residues.

The chain has TRBV5-1 and TRBJ2-1; 8 bases align to TRBD1. Germline V gene sequence: CDR1 SGHRS, CDR2 YFSETQ. With 3 bases clipped from V and 0 bases from J, the junction kept 2 bases outside the gene matches. The CDR3 totals 15 residues. The CDR3 DNA follows: TGCGCCAGCAGCTGGGACAGGAGCTCCTACAATGAGCAGTTCTTC. Translated: CASSWDRSSYNEQFF.

This clonotype was counted only a few times. The rearrangement joins TRBV24-1 to TRBJ2-1, with TRBD2 identical over 9 bases. Germline values: CDR1 KGHDR, CDR2 SFDVKD. The CDR3 totals 14 residues. J was trimmed by 7 bases and V by 5 bases; bases with no gene match: 5. The CDR3, as DNA: TGTGCCACCAGTGCGGCGGGAGGGCCTAATGAGCAGTTCTTC. Protein sequence: CATSAAGGPNEQFF.

This clonotype was counted between two and nine times. The V call is TRBV7-2, the J call TRBJ2-7, with D hard to call. CDR3 length: 14 amino acids. Germline CDR1 is SGHTA and CDR2 is FQGNSA. Trimming shortened V by 6 bases and J by 5 bases, and 17 bases separated the two germline ends. The CDR3 reads CASSFSVSTNEQYV. Written as DNA, the CDR3 is TGTGCCAGCAGTTTTAGTGTCTCTACGAACGAGCAGTACGTC.

In its sample, this clonotype was seen a few times. This chain links TRBV18 with TRBJ1-5; D is ambiguous. This CDR3 contains 14 residues. V was shortened by 4 bases and J by 7 bases, with 14 bases between the two germline ends. CDR1 and CDR2 from the germline V gene are KGHSH and LQKENI. CDR3 amino acids: CASSQKGGPQPQHF. The CDR3 DNA follows: TGTGCCAGCTCACAGAAGGGCGGGCCCCAGCCCCAGCATTTT. Full variable domain (rest looked up from reference TRBV18 and TRBJ1-5): NAGVMQNPRHLVRRRGQEARLRCSPMKGHSHVYWYRQLPEEGLKFMVYLQKENIIDESGMPKERFSAEFPKEGPSILRIQQVVRGDSAAYFCASSQKGGPQPQHFGDGTRLSIL.

A few counts support this clonotype. This sequence joins TRBV20-1 and TRBJ2-4; 12 bases are shared with TRBD1. CDR3 length: 15 amino acids. CDR1 is DFQATT, CDR2 SNEGSKA, per germline (reference sequence). J lost 6 bases, V lost 4 bases, and 7 bases had no gene match. CDR3 DNA sequence: TGCAGTGCTATACCCGGGACAGGGGGCGGAAACATTCAGTACTTC. Its translation: CSAIPGTGGGNIQYF.

This clonotype was counted only a few times. This chain joins TRBV20-1 and TRBJ1-4; D call uncertain. V was shortened by 6 bases and J by 0 bases, with 11 bases between the two germline ends. Germline V gene data show CDR1 as DFQATT and CDR2 as SNEGSKA (reference sequence). There are 14 residues in the CDR3. CDR3 sequence (DNA): TGCAGTGCACCGACACGGGCAACTAATGAAAAACTGTTTTTT. It specifies CSAPTRATNEKLFF.

The V and J genes are TRBV7-2 and TRBJ2-1, with D unresolved. Between the trimmed V and J ends, which lost 6 bases and 4 bases, there was a span of 16 bases. This CDR3 has 15 amino acids. Germline V gene data show CDR1 as SGHTA and CDR2 as FQGNSA. The CDR3 DNA is TGTGCCAGCAGACGATCGGGCGCCGTGTACAATGAGCAGTTCTTC. Protein product: CASRRSGAVYNEQFF.

The V gene is TRBV5-1, the J gene TRBJ1-2; D remains unclear. Germline V gene lookup returns CDR1 SGHRS and CDR2 YFSETQ. The CDR3 runs to 16 residues. V lost 3 bases to trimming and J lost 7 bases, with 22 bases between them. The CDR3 region is CASSSKLNRESFGYTF. The CDR3 coding sequence is TGCGCCAGCAGCTCGAAACTTAATAGGGAGTCCTTTGGCTACACCTTC.

A few counts support this clonotype. Being one base from a much bigger clone, this may be a read error. The chain links TRBV7-2 to TRBJ2-5; 8 positions match TRBD1. Germline V gene lookup returns CDR1 SGHTA and CDR2 FQGNSA. The CDR3 loop spans 15 amino acids. The V segment lost 6 bases and the J segment 2 bases; nucleotides outside the gene matches: 8. CDR3 sequence reads: CTSSQRTGKQETQYF. CDR3 nucleotide sequence: TGTACCAGCAGTCAAAGGACAGGGAAGCAAGAGACCCAGTACTTC.

The V call is TRBV7-9, the J call TRBJ1-6; 9 bases map to TRBD1. The V segment lost 3 bases and the J segment 8 bases; nucleotides outside the gene matches: 5. Germline CDR1 reads SEHNR; CDR2 reads FQNEAQ (reference sequence). The CDR3 spans 15 residues. CDR3 nucleotides: TGTGCCAGCAGCTTTGGACAGGGGTGGGATTCACCCCTCCACTTT. Its protein product is CASSFGQGWDSPLHF.

The chain links TRBV30 to TRBJ1-1; D not certain. CDR1 is GTSNPN and CDR2 is SVGIG in the germline V gene (reference sequence). V lost 2 bases and J lost 1, with 8 bases in between. The CDR3 loop spans 13 amino acids. The CDR3 reads CAWSILRNTEAFF. CDR3 sequence (DNA): TGTGCCTGGAGTATACTACGGAACACTGAAGCTTTCTTT.

Turning to this clonotype: One end of the junction fails to match germline, which may point to a read error. The CDR3 region has the DNA TGTGCCAGCAGCTCCGGACTCCATCCAGGGTTC. Translating gives CASSSGLHPGF. The V gene is TRBV7-2, the J gene TRBJ2-1; possibly TRBD1 or TRBD2 for D (5 bases each). The CDR3 has 11 amino acids. CDR1 SGHTA and CDR2 FQGNSA come from the germline V gene.

This sequence joins TRBV10-3 and TRBJ2-5, with a tentative D call TRBD2 (6 bases). Germline V gene lookup returns CDR1 ENHRY and CDR2 SYGVKD. V dropped 6 bases and J dropped 5 bases, with 7 bases sitting between them. This CDR3 has 11 residues. The chain's CDR3 is CAIRGGETQYF. CDR3 sequence (DNA): TGTGCCATCAGGGGAGGTGAGACCCAGTACTTC.

This clonotype came up a few times. One end of the junction is discordant with germline, which a read error may explain. The rearrangement links TRBV4-3 to TRBJ2-5, with 8 bases that match TRBD1. This CDR3 has 16 amino acids. From germline, CDR1 is LGHNA and CDR2 YSLEER. The CDR3 DNA reads as TGCGCCAACAGCCAAGATCCCGCAGGGGGCATGAAGACCCAGTACTTC. This sequence encodes CANSQDPAGGMKTQYF.

This clonotype came up a few times. The chain is built from TRBV12-3 or TRBV12-4 and TRBJ2-3, with 14 positions matching TRBD2. V dropped 2 bases and J dropped 3; count of bases not matched to a gene: 7. The CDR3 has 18 amino acids. CDR3 region: CASSLTRLAGGQTDTQYF. DNA of the CDR3: TGTGCCAGCAGTTTAACTAGACTAGCGGGGGGGCAGACAGATACGCAGTATTTT.

This chain connects TRBV12-3 or TRBV12-4 to TRBJ1-6; D possibly corresponds to TRBD1 (5 bases). V lost 6 bases, J lost 0 bases, and 6 bases lay in between. This CDR3 has 14 residues. CDR3 in amino acids: CASRGVSYNSPLHF. Written as DNA, the CDR3 is TGTGCCAGCAGGGGGGTCTCCTATAATTCACCCCTCCACTTT.

As to this clonotype: The junction does not match germline at one end; this may be a read error. The chain uses TRBV12-3 or TRBV12-4 and TRBJ1-3; the D gene is possibly TRBD1 (6 bases). The CDR3 sequence is 15 residues long. The CDR3 protein is CASSLRGFGGNIIYF. The DNA for the CDR3 is TGTGCCAGCAGTCTTAGGGGGTTTGGTGGAAACATCATATATTTT.

In its sample, this clonotype was seen a few times. This chain uses TRBV10-3 with TRBJ2-2; TRBD2 agrees at 7 bases. The CDR3 is 15 amino acids. Looked up from germline, CDR1 is ENHRY and CDR2 is SYGVKD. The V gene end was trimmed by 3 bases and the J gene end by 1 base; junction bases not matched to a gene: 2. DNA for the CDR3: TGTGCCATCAGTGACGGGGGGTGGAACACCGGGGAGCTGTTTTTT. Its translation: CAISDGGWNTGELFF.

V is TRBV12-3 or TRBV12-4 and J is TRBJ1-4; 11 positions agree with TRBD1. There are 17 residues in the CDR3. Losses at the gene ends were 5 bases for V and 2 bases for J; bases not matched to a gene: 7. The chain's CDR3 is CASSVRGQGGTNEKLFF. The CDR3 coding sequence is TGTGCCAGCAGTGTCAGGGGACAGGGGGGCACTAATGAAAAACTGTTTTTT.

This clonotype was seen at least ten times. J is TRBJ2-1 and V is TRBV4-1; no clear D gene. CDR3 length equals 16 residues. Per germline, CDR1 MGHRA and CDR2 YSYEKL. Trimming removed 0 bases at V and 0 bases at J, with 9 bases between. The CDR3 reads CASSQDRASSYNEQFF. The DNA of the CDR3 is TGCGCCAGCAGCCAAGATCGGGCTAGCTCCTACAATGAGCAGTTCTTC.

The sample holds a few counts of this clonotype. The J gene is TRBJ1-2, the V gene TRBV6-1; D uncertain. Germline V gene lookup returns CDR1 MNHNS and CDR2 SASEGT. The CDR3 has 13 amino acids. With 3 bases removed from V and 6 bases from J, the gap between germline ends came to 11 bases. The CDR3 DNA reads TGTGCCAGCAGTGAGTCCGGACTCAATGGCTACACCTTC. This gives the protein CASSESGLNGYTF.

This clonotype has more than one count but fewer than ten. The rearrangement links TRBV9 to TRBJ2-1; TRBD2 agrees at 10 bases. The V segment lost 0 bases and the J segment 6 bases; nucleotides outside the gene matches: 6. The CDR3 is 16 amino acids. Germline V gene data show CDR1 as SGDLS and CDR2 as YYNGEE. The CDR3 nucleotides read TGTGCCAGCAGCGTAGTCGTACTAGCGGGATTCAATGAGCAGTTCTTC. It codes for CASSVVVLAGFNEQFF.